These 21 T cell receptor beta chains originate from one sample sequenced in a study of neurological immune-mediated disorders. TCRdb itself ran the 5' RACE reads through MiXCR, one entry per CDR3 protein. The data show 25,000 to 30,000 distinct CDR3 sequences, 6.6% seen once. The sequenced sample consisted of PBMCs. The source is a woman in her 50s in good health.

This clonotype showed up many times. The genes are TRBV20-1 and TRBJ1-1, with 8 bases identical to TRBD1. Losses at the gene ends were 6 bases for V and 4 bases for J; bases not matched to a gene: 13. The CDR3 extends over 15 amino acids. The germline gives CDR1 DFQATT, CDR2 SNEGSKA (reference sequence). The CDR3 DNA reads as TGCAGTGCCAACGGGAACAGGGGGTATCGCACTGAAGCTTTCTTT. This gives the protein CSANGNRGYRTEAFF.

By frequency in the sample, this clonotype is medium-sized. This chain uses TRBV5-1 with TRBJ2-3; D is possibly TRBD2 (6 bases). V was trimmed by 4 bases and J by 4 bases, leaving 13 bases between them. The CDR3 length is 14 residues. Germline V gives CDR1 SGHRS, CDR2 YFSETQ. This chain's CDR3 is CASSRLVSADTQYF. In nucleotides, the CDR3 is TGCGCCAGCAGCCGACTAGTTAGCGCAGATACGCAGTATTTT.

V usage is TRBV5-4 and J usage is TRBJ2-2, with TRBD2 matching 16 bases. V shed 3 bases, J shed 7 bases, and the junction held 6 bases outside the gene matches. The germline gives CDR1 SGHNT, CDR2 YYREEE (reference sequence). The CDR3 contains 17 residues. CDR3 loop: CASSSGTSGGAGGELFF. The CDR3 DNA is TGTGCCAGCAGCTCCGGGACTAGCGGGGGGGCAGGCGGGGAGCTGTTTTTT.

This clonotype was seen ten or more times. V gene TRBV9 combines with J gene TRBJ2-2; D tentatively reads TRBD1 or TRBD2 (5 bases each). The CDR3 totals 14 residues. V lost 0 bases, J lost 4 bases, and 7 bases lay in between. CDR1 is SGDLS and CDR2 is YYNGEE in the germline V gene. CDR3 nucleotides: TGTGCCAGCAGCGTAGGGGGGTCCACCGGGGAGCTGTTTTTT. It translates to CASSVGGSTGELFF.

This clonotype was seen repeatedly, ten times or more. The CDR3 spells CASSPDPRNFGYTF. CDR3 nucleotides: TGTGCCAGTAGTCCGGACCCCCGAAATTTTGGCTACACCTTC. This sequence joins TRBV19 and TRBJ1-2; D remains unclear. The CDR3 length is 14 residues. Per germline, CDR1 LNHDA and CDR2 SQIVND (reference sequence). V shed 5 bases and J shed 7 bases, with 17 bases lying between them. Supplemented by reference TRBV19 and TRBJ1-2, the full variable domain reads DGGITQSPKYLFRKEGQNVTLSCEQNLNHDAMYWYRQDPGQGLRLIYYSQIVNDFQKGDIAEGYSVSREKKESFPLTVTSAQKNPTAFYLCASSPDPRNFGYTFGSGTRLTVV.

This clonotype was detected many times. This chain uses TRBV20-1 with TRBJ2-1; TRBD2 matches 9 bases. V lost 4 bases, J lost 4 bases, and 5 bases stayed unmatched. Germline CDR1 and CDR2: DFQATT and SNEGSKA (reference sequence). The CDR3 loop spans 14 amino acids. CDR3 bases: TGCAGTGCTAATAGCGGGAGAGTTTACAATGAGCAGTTCTTC. Translation gives CSANSGRVYNEQFF.

In its sample, this clonotype was seen many times. J is TRBJ2-7 and V is TRBV28; D tentatively fits TRBD1 or TRBD2 (5 bases each). V was clipped by 8 bases and J by 11 bases, with 16 bases between them. The CDR3 length is 11 residues. CDR1 MDHEN and CDR2 SYDVKM come from the germline V gene. As DNA, the CDR3 is TGTGCCAGCTCCGGGACCCGCAAAAAGTACTTC. As protein: CASSGTRKKYF.

This clonotype was counted many times. The V call is TRBV20-1, the J call TRBJ2-5, with 8 positions matching TRBD2. The CDR3 spans 15 residues. In germline, CDR1 is DFQATT, CDR2 SNEGSKA (reference sequence). Trimming at V came to 0 bases and at J to 4 bases, leaving 7 bases not matched to a gene. This CDR3 reads CSARDIREGRETQYF. DNA for the CDR3: TGCAGTGCTAGAGATATACGGGAGGGACGAGAGACCCAGTACTTC.

Ten or more counts support this clonotype. This chain connects TRBV3-1 to TRBJ2-7, with D possibly TRBD1 on 5 matching bases. Germline assignment: CDR1 LGHDT and CDR2 YNNKEL (reference sequence). V lost 1 base and J 3 bases, leaving 13 bases between the germline ends. The CDR3 spans 15 residues. The CDR3 reads CASSQGPQGHYEQYF. In DNA, the CDR3 is TGTGCCAGCAGCCAAGGACCTCAGGGCCACTACGAGCAGTACTTC.

This clonotype was observed at least ten times. The rearrangement joins TRBV10-1 to TRBJ2-3; D remains unclear. Trimming removed 6 bases from V and 3 bases from J, with 16 bases in between. Germline-derived CDR1 and CDR2 are WNHNN and SYGVQD (reference sequence). The CDR3 length is 15 residues. The CDR3 nucleotides are TGCGCCAGCAGCGAAACCCGTTTGTCAACAGATACGCAGTATTTT. Translation gives CASSETRLSTDTQYF.

The rearrangement joins TRBV18 to TRBJ1-5; D is unresolved. Germline CDR1 and CDR2: KGHSH and LQKENI. Trimming removed 3 bases at V and 3 bases at J, with 9 bases between. The CDR3 covers 14 residues. Written as DNA, the CDR3 is TGTGCCAGCTCACCCGGGATCCTCAATCAGCCCCAGCATTTT. Protein sequence: CASSPGILNQPQHF.

This clonotype was detected many times. The V call is TRBV20-1, the J call TRBJ2-7; D call uncertain. The germline V gene encodes CDR1 DFQATT and CDR2 SNEGSKA (reference sequence). Trimming took off 5 bases at V and 3 bases at J, with 8 bases between the two ends. CDR3 length equals 11 residues. The CDR3 bases are TGCAGTGCTTACACAGACTACGAGCAGTACTTC. Its translation is CSAYTDYEQYF.

The table lists this clonotype with many counts. The chain is built from TRBV20-1 and TRBJ2-7, with D tentatively TRBD1 or TRBD2 (5 bases each). This CDR3 comprises 13 residues. V was shortened by 3 bases and J by 0 bases, with 9 bases between the two germline ends. Germline V gene data show CDR1 as DFQATT and CDR2 as SNEGSKA (reference sequence). The CDR3 protein is CSASTGTSYEQYF. The CDR3 coding sequence is TGCAGTGCTAGCACCGGGACCTCCTACGAGCAGTACTTC.

In its sample, this clonotype was seen many times. This rearrangement joins TRBV10-3 to TRBJ2-1; D gene ambiguous. Between the trimmed V and J ends, which lost 7 bases and 2 bases, there was a span of 9 bases. CDR1 and CDR2 (germline): ENHRY, SYGVKD. The length of the CDR3 is 13 residues. The CDR3 here is CAITQEAYNEQFF. The CDR3, as DNA: TGTGCCATCACCCAAGAAGCCTACAATGAGCAGTTCTTC.

The gene calls are TRBV29-1 and TRBJ1-1; D remains unclear. Germline-derived CDR1 and CDR2 are SQVTM and ANQGSEA. V was shortened by 6 bases and J by 4 bases, with 9 bases between the two germline ends. The CDR3 length is 11 residues. CDR3 in DNA: TGCAGCGTGTTTGGTTGCACTGAAGCTTTCTTT. Translation: CSVFGCTEAFF.

The sample holds many counts of this clonotype. The chain recombines TRBV29-1 with TRBJ2-1; 7 positions agree with TRBD2. Germline V gene sequence: CDR1 SQVTM, CDR2 ANQGSEA. V was clipped by 7 bases and J by 5 bases; unmatched bases: 8. This CDR3 is 13 amino acids long. CDR3 nucleotide sequence: TGCAGCGGGCACGGGGGGTTTCACAATGAGCAGTTCTTC. Translated: CSGHGGFHNEQFF.

This clonotype occurred many times. This chain links TRBV5-1 with TRBJ2-5, with 7 bases identical to TRBD1. The V segment lost 2 bases and the J segment 5 bases; nucleotides outside the gene matches: 9. CDR3 size: 15 residues. Germline loops: CDR1 SGHRS, CDR2 YFSETQ. The CDR3 DNA follows: TGCGCCAGCAGCTTAGGACCGACAGGGTCGGAGACCCAGTACTTC. Its translation is CASSLGPTGSETQYF.

This clonotype occurred many times. The chain carries TRBV5-1 and TRBJ2-3; 10 nucleotides match TRBD2. Trimming took 1 base from V and 6 from J; bases not matched to a gene: 17. The CDR3 consists of 19 residues. Germline-derived CDR1 and CDR2 are SGHRS and YFSETQ. The CDR3 sequence is CASSLFLFGQRGGGDTQYF. The CDR3 DNA is TGCGCCAGCAGCTTGTTCCTATTCGGCCAGCGGGGGGGCGGGGATACGCAGTATTTT. Full variable domain (rest looked up from reference TRBV5-1 and TRBJ2-3): KAGVTQTPRYLIKTRGQQVTLSCSPISGHRSVSWYQQTPGQGLQFLFEYFSETQRNKGNFPGRFSGRQFSNSRSEMNVSTLELGDSALYLCASSLFLFGQRGGGDTQYFGPGTRLTVL.

Many counts were recorded for this clonotype. The chain carries TRBV27 and TRBJ1-1, with D possibly TRBD1 on 6 matching bases. The CDR3 has 13 residues. Germline V gene data show CDR1 as MNHEY and CDR2 as SMNVEV (reference sequence). V was clipped by 5 bases and J by 5 bases, with 12 bases between them. CDR3 bases: TGTGCCAGCAGTGCAGGGGTTCGTACTGAAGCTTTCTTT. Protein sequence: CASSAGVRTEAFF.

In its sample, this clonotype was seen many times. The J gene is TRBJ2-7, the V gene TRBV29-1, with D maybe TRBD2 (5 bases). Germline lookup yields CDR1 SQVTM and CDR2 ANQGSEA. Deletions cut 8 bases from V and 1 base from J, with 12 bases between. The length of the CDR3 is 12 residues. CDR3 nucleotide sequence: TGCAGCTCCTCTTCGGGATCCTACGAGCAGTACTTC. Residues: CSSSSGSYEQYF.

The chain combines TRBV30 with TRBJ2-1; TRBD2 matches at 9 bases. The CDR3 is 14 residues long. After removal of 3 bases from V and 5 bases from J, the junction contained 5 bases not matched to a gene. CDR1 is GTSNPN and CDR2 is SVGIG in the germline V gene (reference sequence). The CDR3 spells CAWRIAGVDNEQFF. The CDR3, as DNA: TGTGCCTGGAGAATAGCGGGAGTGGACAATGAGCAGTTCTTC.